These T cell receptor beta chains were read from a single sample in a study of control samples from healthy donors and cancer patients. Assay: immunoSEQ multiplex PCR; the TCRdb copy retains only in-frame clones and omits some. The sample has about 120,000 clones, 75% to 95% seen once. Material: blood. These receptors were collected from a middle-aged man in good health. Both conserved end residues are part of each CDR3. The order of the fields is D gene, V gene, clone size, J gene, CDR3 protein, CDR3 DNA. The D gene is left open where the match is weak. Clone size is not always given. Where it is, it says once, few, many or a class for expanded clones.

d_gene: .
v_gene: TRBV6-6
abundance: .
j_gene: TRBJ2-2
CDR3aa: CATPDSRGETGELFF
CDR3nt: TGTGCCACCCCTGACAGCCGAGGTGAAACCGGGGAGCTGTTTTTT

d_gene: .
v_gene: TRBV9
abundance: .
j_gene: TRBJ1-1
CDR3aa: CASSVGIRNTEAFF
CDR3nt: TGTGCCAGCAGCGTAGGAATCAGAAACACTGAAGCTTTCTTT

d_gene: .
v_gene: TRBV18
abundance: .
j_gene: TRBJ1-1
CDR3aa: CASSPPGGTEAFF
CDR3nt: TGTGCCAGCTCACCACCCGGGGGCACTGAAGCTTTCTTT

d_gene: .
v_gene: TRBV19
abundance: .
j_gene: TRBJ2-7
CDR3aa: CASSGLYEQYF
CDR3nt: TGTGCCAGTAGTGGCCTCTACGAGCAGTACTTC

d_gene: .
v_gene: TRBV6-5
abundance: .
j_gene: TRBJ1-1
CDR3aa: CASRYHGAKNTEAFF
CDR3nt: TGTGCCAGCAGATACCACGGAGCTAAGAACACTGAAGCTTTCTTT

d_gene: .
v_gene: TRBV7-8
abundance: .
j_gene: TRBJ2-1
CDR3aa: CASSLDSGFNEQFF
CDR3nt: TGTGCCAGCAGCTTAGATTCAGGGTTCAATGAGCAGTTCTTC

d_gene: .
v_gene: TRBV30
abundance: .
j_gene: TRBJ1-5
CDR3aa: CAWSVGSPGNQPQHF
CDR3nt: TGTGCCTGGAGTGTAGGTAGCCCTGGGAATCAGCCCCAGCATTTT

d_gene: .
v_gene: TRBV18
abundance: .
j_gene: TRBJ2-7
CDR3aa: CASMTRDGNSYEQYF
CDR3nt: TGTGCCAGCATGACCCGGGACGGGAACTCCTACGAGCAGTACTTC

d_gene: TRBD2
v_gene: TRBV5-1
abundance: .
j_gene: TRBJ2-3
CDR3aa: CASSLAASGGAGDF
CDR3nt: TGCGCCAGCAGCTTGGCCGCTAGCGGGGGTGCCGGGGATTTT

d_gene: .
v_gene: TRBV29-1
abundance: .
j_gene: TRBJ2-3
CDR3aa: CSLRGGGADTQYF
CDR3nt: TGCAGCCTTCGGGGAGGGGGCGCAGATACGCAGTATTTT

d_gene: .
v_gene: TRBV5-1
abundance: .
j_gene: TRBJ1-6
CDR3aa: CASSPGQPNSPLHF
CDR3nt: TGCGCCAGCAGCCCGGGCCAGCCGAATTCACCCCTCCACTTT

d_gene: .
v_gene: TRBV7-9
abundance: once
j_gene: TRBJ2-1
CDR3aa: CASSSVNNEQFF
CDR3nt: TGTGCCAGCAGCTCTGTAAACAATGAGCAGTTCTTC

d_gene: .
v_gene: TRBV7-9
abundance: .
j_gene: TRBJ2-5
CDR3aa: CASSPQGRGAQYF
CDR3nt: TGTGCCAGCAGCCCCCAGGGTCGAGGGGCCCAGTACTTC

d_gene: TRBD1
v_gene: TRBV10-3
abundance: few
j_gene: TRBJ1-3
CDR3aa: CAISSTGLFSGNTIYF
CDR3nt: TGTGCCATCAGCTCGACAGGGCTTTTCTCTGGAAACACCATATATTTT

d_gene: .
v_gene: TRBV6-5
abundance: .
j_gene: TRBJ2-7
CDR3aa: CASARALDYEQYF
CDR3nt: TGTGCCAGCGCCAGGGCACTAGACTACGAGCAGTACTTC

d_gene: TRBD2
v_gene: TRBV19
abundance: .
j_gene: TRBJ2-3
CDR3aa: CASSIAAGGTDTQYF
CDR3nt: TGTGCCAGTAGTATTGCTGCGGGGGGCACAGATACGCAGTATTTT

d_gene: TRBD2
v_gene: TRBV5-1
abundance: .
j_gene: TRBJ2-7
CDR3aa: CASSPDGRNEQYF
CDR3nt: TGCGCCAGCAGCCCGGACGGGAGGAACGAGCAGTACTTC

d_gene: .
v_gene: TRBV21-1
abundance: .
j_gene: TRBJ2-6
CDR3aa: CASSIRATDSGANVLTF
CDR3nt: TGTGCCAGCAGCATTAGAGCCACCGACTCTGGGGCCAACGTCCTGACTTTC

d_gene: .
v_gene: TRBV7-3
abundance: .
j_gene: TRBJ2-3
CDR3aa: CASMTVVPGTDTQYF
CDR3nt: TGTGCCAGCATGACGGTGGTGCCCGGCACAGATACGCAGTATTTT

d_gene: TRBD1
v_gene: TRBV27
abundance: .
j_gene: TRBJ1-6
CDR3aa: CASSFGTEETPLHF
CDR3nt: TGTGCCAGCAGTTTCGGGACAGAGGAAACACCCCTCCACTTT

d_gene: .
v_gene: TRBV5-5
abundance: .
j_gene: TRBJ2-7
CDR3aa: CASSPGEGAYEQYF
CDR3nt: TGTGCCAGCAGCCCGGGAGAGGGCGCTTACGAGCAGTACTTC

d_gene: TRBD1
v_gene: TRBV18
abundance: once
j_gene: TRBJ1-6
CDR3aa: CASSPNRTGSALHF
CDR3nt: TGTGCCAGCTCACCTAACCGGACAGGTTCAGCCCTCCACTTT